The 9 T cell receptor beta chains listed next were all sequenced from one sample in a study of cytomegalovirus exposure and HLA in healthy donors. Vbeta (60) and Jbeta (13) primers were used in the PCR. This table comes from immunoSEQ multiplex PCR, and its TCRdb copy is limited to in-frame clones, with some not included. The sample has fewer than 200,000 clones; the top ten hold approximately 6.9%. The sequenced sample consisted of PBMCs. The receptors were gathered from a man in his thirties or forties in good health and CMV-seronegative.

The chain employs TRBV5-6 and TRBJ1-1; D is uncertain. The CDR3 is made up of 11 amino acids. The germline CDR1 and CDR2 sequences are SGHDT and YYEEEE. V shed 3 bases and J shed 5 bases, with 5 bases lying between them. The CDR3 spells CASSSLTEAFF. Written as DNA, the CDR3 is TGTGCCAGCAGCTCCCTAACTGAAGCTTTCTTT.

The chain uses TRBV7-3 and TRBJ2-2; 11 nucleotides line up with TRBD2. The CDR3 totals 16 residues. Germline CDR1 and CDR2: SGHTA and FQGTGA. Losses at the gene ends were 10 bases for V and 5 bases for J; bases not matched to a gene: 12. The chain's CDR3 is CATRPLAGGTTGELFF. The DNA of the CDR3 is TGTGCCACCCGGCCGCTAGCGGGAGGAACTACCGGGGAGCTGTTTTTT.

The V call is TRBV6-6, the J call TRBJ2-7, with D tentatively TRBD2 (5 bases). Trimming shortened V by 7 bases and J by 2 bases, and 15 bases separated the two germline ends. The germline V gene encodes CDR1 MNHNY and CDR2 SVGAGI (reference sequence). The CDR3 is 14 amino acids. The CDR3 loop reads CASTHGSETYEQYF. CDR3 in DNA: TGTGCCAGCACTCACGGTAGCGAAACCTACGAGCAGTACTTC.

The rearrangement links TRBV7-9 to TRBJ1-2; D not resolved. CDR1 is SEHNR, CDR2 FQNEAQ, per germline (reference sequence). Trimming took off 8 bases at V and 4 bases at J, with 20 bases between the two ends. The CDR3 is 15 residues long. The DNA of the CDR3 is TGTGCCAGCTCCCTAGCTGGGATCCCTCCCTATGGCTACACCTTC. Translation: CASSLAGIPPYGYTF.

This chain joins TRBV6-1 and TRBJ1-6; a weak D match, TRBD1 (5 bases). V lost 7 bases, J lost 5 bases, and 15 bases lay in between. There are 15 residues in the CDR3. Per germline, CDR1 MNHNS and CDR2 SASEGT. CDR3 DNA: TGTGCCAGCAAGTACGGCAGGGTCCATAATTCACCCCTCCACTTT. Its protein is CASKYGRVHNSPLHF.

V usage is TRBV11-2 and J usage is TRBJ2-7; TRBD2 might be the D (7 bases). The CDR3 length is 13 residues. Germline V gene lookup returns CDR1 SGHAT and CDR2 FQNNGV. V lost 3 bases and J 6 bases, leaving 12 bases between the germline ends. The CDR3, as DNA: TGTGCCAGCAGCTTGAACAGGGAGGGCGAGCAGTACTTC. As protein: CASSLNREGEQYF.

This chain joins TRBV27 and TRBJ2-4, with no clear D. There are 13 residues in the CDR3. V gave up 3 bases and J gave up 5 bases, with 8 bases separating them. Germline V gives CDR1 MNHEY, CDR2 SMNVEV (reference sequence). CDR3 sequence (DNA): TGTGCCAGCAGTTTTGGCTTGGAAAACATTCAGTACTTC. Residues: CASSFGLENIQYF.

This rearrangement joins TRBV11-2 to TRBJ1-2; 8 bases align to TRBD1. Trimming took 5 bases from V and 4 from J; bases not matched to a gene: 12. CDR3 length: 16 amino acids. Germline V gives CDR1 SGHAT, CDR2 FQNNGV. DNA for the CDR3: TGTGCCAGCAGCCTATTTACCGGGACAGGCTCCTATGGCTACACCTTC. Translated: CASSLFTGTGSYGYTF.

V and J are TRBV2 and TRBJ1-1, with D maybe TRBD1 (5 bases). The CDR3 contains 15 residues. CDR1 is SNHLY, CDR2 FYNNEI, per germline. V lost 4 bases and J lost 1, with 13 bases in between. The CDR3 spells CASSAGGIGNTEAFF. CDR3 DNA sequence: TGTGCCAGCAGTGCGGGGGGGATCGGGAACACTGAAGCTTTCTTT.